This T cell receptor beta chain was recovered during a study of T-cell reconstitution after alpha-beta-depleted transplantation in children. General study points: There were some patients whose high TCRbeta diversity at day 60 came from surviving recipient T cells and thymic progenitors. Counts and diversity of T cells one year after transplant came mostly from newly produced T cells. The origin of alpha-beta T cells about two months after transplant was reportedly several hundred expanded graft clones.

Unique molecular identifiers featured in how the TCRbeta library was prepared. Each CDR3 protein gets one entry after TCRdb re-called the PCR reads with MiXCR. The table has roughly 300,000 distinct CDR3 sequences, around 10% seen once; the top ten hold roughly a quarter. V trimming: 1 base; J trimming: 4 bases; junction bases outside the gene matches: 13. Germline V gives CDR1 SGHRS, CDR2 YFSETQ. The CDR3 runs 18 residues. In this sample, this clonotype turned up many times. Its specificity is unknown. This clonotype was obtained from a male patient between 2 and 9 years old who had a stem cell transplant for chronic granulomatous disease, so the T cells may come from the graft donor. Sequencing used peripheral blood, obtained 180 days after TCRalphabeta/CD19-depleted stem cell transplant. The chain combines TRBV5-1 with TRBJ2-2, with 7 bases matching TRBD2. CDR3 in DNA: TGCGCCAGCAGCTTGTTGGGAGGCGCGGGAGCCGGCACCGGGGAGCTGTTTTTT. Amino acids: CASSLLGGAGAGTGELFF.